What follows are 26 T cell receptor beta chains derived from one specimen sequenced in a study of OX40 agonist ivuxolimab in advanced cancers. The protocol was immunoSEQ multiplex PCR, while the TCRdb copy is restricted to in-frame clones and leaves out a portion. This table holds about 98,000 clones, around 92% found once. The source was CD4+ or CD8+ T cells sorted from blood, collected in a trial of the OX40 agonist ivuxolimab. The receptors here all came from an adult with an advanced solid tumor such as melanoma, head and neck, liver or kidney cancer.

The rearrangement uses TRBV6-5 and TRBJ2-1, with TRBD1 identical over 9 bases. CDR1 is MNHEY, CDR2 SVGAGI, per germline. The V gene end was trimmed by 6 bases and the J gene end by 15 bases; junction bases not matched to a gene: 12. The CDR3 loop spans 13 amino acids. In DNA form, the CDR3 reads TGTGCCAGCAGAACCATCGACAGGGGGGCACCGTTCTTC. This encodes CASRTIDRGAPFF.

This sequence joins TRBV7-2 and TRBJ2-1, with D possibly matching TRBD2 (6 bases). The germline V gene encodes CDR1 SGHTA and CDR2 FQGNSA. The V end lost 1 base, the J end lost 9 bases, and 10 bases lay between the germline ends. CDR3 length: 13 amino acids. As DNA, the CDR3 is TGTGCCAGCAGCTTAGATCTAGCGTCTGAGCAGTTCTTC. Protein sequence: CASSLDLASEQFF.

The chain carries TRBV5-1 and TRBJ2-1; D is perhaps TRBD2 (6 bases). CDR1 is SGHRS, CDR2 YFSETQ, per germline. This CDR3 is built from 14 residues. V was clipped by 4 bases and J by 5 bases, with 13 bases between them. This CDR3 reads CASSLGTHHNEQFF. The DNA for the CDR3 is TGCGCCAGCAGCCTCGGGACTCACCACAATGAGCAGTTCTTC.

The V gene is TRBV5-1, the J gene TRBJ2-5; 7 bases fit TRBD1. The CDR3 is made up of 14 amino acids. Per the germline V gene, CDR1 is SGHRS and CDR2 is YFSETQ. V shed 4 bases, J shed 7 bases, and the junction held 10 bases outside the gene matches. The DNA for the CDR3 is TGCGCCAGCAGCCGAGGGGGCGGGCGCGGGACCCAGTACTTC. The encoded protein is CASSRGGGRGTQYF.

The chain recombines TRBV30 with TRBJ1-6, with 9 bases aligning to TRBD1. Trimming took 2 bases from V and 10 from J; bases not matched to a gene: 3. The germline CDR1 and CDR2 sequences are GTSNPN and SVGIG (reference sequence). The length of the CDR3 is 13 residues. CDR3 region: CAWSLTGGSPLHF. For the CDR3, the DNA is TGTGCCTGGAGTCTGACAGGGGGGTCACCCCTCCACTTT.

J is TRBJ2-1 and V is TRBV5-1; 7 bases align to TRBD2. There are 17 residues in the CDR3. V trimming: 0 bases; J trimming: 2 bases; junction bases outside the gene matches: 8. In germline, CDR1 is SGHRS, CDR2 YFSETQ. CDR3 bases: TGCGCCAGCAGCTTGGGAGGGGTGAGCGGGACCTACAATGAGCAGTTCTTC. Its protein product is CASSLGGVSGTYNEQFF.

The chain carries TRBV10-3 and TRBJ1-4, with D tentatively TRBD1 (6 bases). From germline, CDR1 is ENHRY and CDR2 SYGVKD. V was pared by 6 bases and J by 5 bases, with 10 bases between. The CDR3 length is 13 residues. CDR3: CAIRSTGNEKLFF. In DNA, the CDR3 is TGTGCCATCAGATCAACAGGGAATGAAAAACTGTTTTTT.

The chain uses TRBV20-1 and TRBJ1-4, with D uncertain. This CDR3 is built from 11 residues. CDR1 and CDR2 (germline): DFQATT, SNEGSKA (reference sequence). The V end was cut by 3 bases, the J end by 7 bases, with 6 bases between. The CDR3 nucleotides are TGCAGTGCTAGCTGGGGTGAAAAACTGTTTTTT. Encoded protein: CSASWGEKLFF.

This sequence joins TRBV30 and TRBJ2-1; perhaps TRBD2 as D (5 bases). The V end was cut by 4 bases, the J end by 2 bases, with 15 bases between. CDR1 and CDR2 (germline): GTSNPN, SVGIG (reference sequence). The CDR3 length is 15 residues. CDR3 in DNA: TGTGCCTGGACTAAAAAGTCCGGGACCTACAATGAGCAGTTCTTC. Translation: CAWTKKSGTYNEQFF.

The V and J genes are TRBV30 and TRBJ1-1; D remains ambiguous. Germline CDR1 is GTSNPN and CDR2 is SVGIG (reference sequence). The CDR3 is made up of 11 amino acids. Trimming left V 2 bases short and J 10 bases short, with 11 bases between. CDR3 sequence (DNA): TGTGCCTGGAGTACCAGCCGCCGAGCTTTCTTT. This translates into CAWSTSRRAFF.

The V gene is TRBV11-2, the J gene TRBJ2-7, with 15 bases aligning to TRBD2. CDR1 and CDR2 from the germline V gene are SGHAT and FQNNGV. The ends lost 5 bases at V and 4 bases at J; junction bases unmatched: 3. The CDR3 has 15 residues. CDR3 sequence: CASSGGTSGRYEQYV. The CDR3, as DNA: TGTGCCAGCAGCGGCGGGACTAGCGGGAGGTACGAGCAGTACGTC.

The chain has TRBV2 and TRBJ2-3; D uncertain. The CDR3 runs to 12 residues. V was cut by 8 bases and J by 2 bases, with 8 bases left in between. Germline V gene lookup returns CDR1 SNHLY and CDR2 FYNNEI. CDR3 residues: CASHRHTDTQYF. The CDR3 DNA follows: TGTGCCAGCCACCGTCACACAGATACGCAGTATTTT.

The J gene is TRBJ2-7, the V gene TRBV6-5, with D possibly TRBD2 on 5 matching bases. The CDR3 runs to 11 residues. V dropped 10 bases and J dropped 3 bases, with 10 bases sitting between them. Per germline, CDR1 MNHEY and CDR2 SVGAGI. CDR3 bases: TGTGCCACCTTCGGGGACTACGAGCAGTACTTC. It is translated as CATFGDYEQYF.

The chain employs TRBV2 and TRBJ2-1; possible D gene TRBD1, 5 bases. Between the trimmed V and J ends, which lost 4 bases and 6 bases, there was a span of 16 bases. The CDR3 has 15 residues. Germline assignment: CDR1 SNHLY and CDR2 FYNNEI. In DNA form, the CDR3 reads TGTGCCAGCAGTGCGTCAGGGTTAGTCCCCAATGAGCAGTTCTTC. It is translated as CASSASGLVPNEQFF.

V gene TRBV28 combines with J gene TRBJ1-6; no reliable D call. This CDR3 is built from 15 residues. Per germline, CDR1 MDHEN and CDR2 SYDVKM. The germline V and J ends were trimmed by 3 bases and 11 bases, with 17 bases remaining between them. As DNA, the CDR3 is TGTGCCAGCAGTTTCCCGGGCCGTGGGTGGGCACCCCTCCACTTT. This translates into CASSFPGRGWAPLHF.

V and J are TRBV30 and TRBJ2-7; possible D gene TRBD2, 6 bases. Looked up from germline, CDR1 is GTSNPN and CDR2 is SVGIG (reference sequence). This CDR3 has 12 amino acids. Trimming stripped 2 bases from V and 9 bases from J, with 14 bases between. The CDR3 nucleotides read TGTGCCTGGAGTCAAGGGCAAGCGGGGCAGTACTTC. As protein: CAWSQGQAGQYF.

This rearrangement joins TRBV28 to TRBJ1-5; TRBD1 matches 11 bases. V lost 1 base to trimming and J lost 0 bases; unmatched junction nucleotides: 14. CDR3 size: 21 residues. Germline assignment: CDR1 MDHEN and CDR2 SYDVKM. The CDR3 DNA is TGTGCCAGCAGTTTATCCCCGGGGGGGACAGGGGGATGGAATAGCAATCAGCCCCAGCATTTT. It translates to CASSLSPGGTGGWNSNQPQHF.

This chain links TRBV7-6 with TRBJ1-3, with unresolved D. Trimming took off 0 bases at V and 4 bases at J, with 4 bases between the two ends. Germline CDR1 SGHVS, CDR2 FNYEAQ. The CDR3 has 13 amino acids. The CDR3 region is CASSLALGNTIYF. CDR3 in DNA: TGTGCCAGCAGCTTAGCGCTCGGAAACACCATATATTTT.

The chain is built from TRBV28 and TRBJ2-5, with unresolved D. Trimming removed 7 bases at V and 5 bases at J, with 20 bases between. Germline values: CDR1 MDHEN, CDR2 SYDVKM. This CDR3 has 15 residues. This chain's CDR3 is CASTVTVSMGETQYF. CDR3 coding DNA: TGTGCCAGCACCGTCACGGTTTCTATGGGGGAGACCCAGTACTTC. The full variable domain, with the rest looked up from reference TRBV28 and TRBJ2-5, is DVKVTQSSRYLVKRTGEKVFLECVQDMDHENMFWYRQDPGLGLRLIYFSYDVKMKEKGDIPEGYSVSREKKERFSLILESASTNQTSMYLCASTVTVSMGETQYFGPGTRLLVL.

Remarks on this clone: Distinct nucleotide sequences in the sample also encode this CDR3. The chain couples TRBV2 to TRBJ2-1, with no clear D. Germline V gene data show CDR1 as SNHLY and CDR2 as FYNNEI. CDR3 length equals 11 residues. V lost 4 bases to trimming and J lost 4 bases, with 2 bases between them. The CDR3 sequence: CASSAYNEQFF. CDR3 bases: TGTGCCAGCAGTGCGTACAATGAGCAGTTCTTC. The full variable domain, its missing parts supplied by reference TRBV2 and TRBJ2-1, is EPEVTQTPSHQVTQMGQEVILRCVPISNHLYFYWYRQILGQKVEFLVSFYNNEISEKSEIFDDQFSVERPDGSNFTLKIRSTKLEDSAMYFCASSAYNEQFFGPGTRLTVL.

V is TRBV18 and J is TRBJ1-2; 9 bases are a match to TRBD1. CDR3 size: 14 residues. CDR1 KGHSH and CDR2 LQKENI come from the germline V gene. V lost 2 bases and J lost 7; bases outside the gene matches: 5. This CDR3 reads CASSPTDRGPGYTF. Written as DNA, the CDR3 is TGTGCCAGCTCACCAACGGACAGGGGTCCTGGCTACACCTTC.

This chain joins TRBV5-6 and TRBJ2-1; 8 nucleotides agree with TRBD2. The CDR3 spans 14 residues. CDR1 and CDR2 (germline): SGHDT, YYEEEE. V lost 0 bases, J lost 8 bases, and 4 bases stayed unmatched. The CDR3 protein is CASSLGTSRDEQFF. CDR3 nucleotides: TGTGCCAGCAGCTTGGGGACTAGCAGGGATGAGCAGTTCTTC.

This clone showed up just a few times. The J gene is TRBJ1-5, the V gene TRBV2; D is undetermined. In germline, CDR1 is SNHLY, CDR2 FYNNEI. The ends were cut back, 2 bases at V and 7 bases at J, with 12 bases in the middle. The CDR3 has 14 residues. For the CDR3, the DNA is TGTGCCAGCAGTGAAAGCCCCGAGGGCCAGCCCCAGCATTTT. Encoded protein: CASSESPEGQPQHF.

This clone came up once. The chain combines TRBV6-5 with TRBJ2-1; 11 bases fit TRBD2. The CDR3 is made up of 15 amino acids. V dropped 6 bases and J dropped 6; count of bases not matched to a gene: 7. Germline V CDR1 and CDR2: MNHEY, SVGAGI. The CDR3, as DNA: TGTGCCAGCAGCCCTCTAGCGGGAGGAATCAATGAGCAGTTCTTC. It is translated as CASSPLAGGINEQFF.

V gene TRBV2 combines with J gene TRBJ2-3; perhaps TRBD2 as D (7 bases). The V end was cut by 8 bases, the J end by 3 bases, with 27 bases between. CDR1 and CDR2 from the germline V gene are SNHLY and FYNNEI. The CDR3 has 18 residues. CDR3 nucleotides: TGTGCCAGCCACAGCCTTGTAGGGGGGGGCAGGGGTACAGATACGCAGTATTTT. It is translated as CASHSLVGGGRGTDTQYF.

The genes are TRBV6-5 and TRBJ1-3; D is uncertain. The CDR3 runs 12 residues. Germline V gene sequence: CDR1 MNHEY, CDR2 SVGAGI. Trimming took 6 bases from V and 3 from J, leaving 6 bases between them. In nucleotides, the CDR3 is TGTGCCAGCAGCCCCGGTGGAAACACCATATATTTT. It codes for CASSPGGNTIYF.